The 11 T cell receptor beta chains listed next were all sequenced from one sample in a study of blood T cell repertoires in COVID-19. TCRdb's table, derived via immunoSEQ multiplex PCR, lists solely in-frame clones and lacks some. Of about 68,000 clones listed, approximately 88% are singletons. Specimen: peripheral blood. These receptor sequences come from a human donor in a cohort sampled during active COVID-19.

The V call is TRBV3-1 (or the pseudogene TRBV3-2), the J call TRBJ1-2, with D possibly TRBD1 on 5 matching bases. The CDR3 is made up of 15 amino acids. Trimming removed 2 bases from V and 4 bases from J, with 14 bases in between. The germline CDR1 and CDR2 sequences are LGHDT and YNNKEL (reference sequence). The CDR3 region has the DNA TGTGCCAGCAGCCAACGGCGACAGAATTTCTATGGCTACACCTTC. Translating it yields CASSQRRQNFYGYTF.

This clone was recorded once. The chain uses TRBV19 and TRBJ1-1; the D gene is possibly TRBD1 (5 bases). The CDR3 is made up of 14 amino acids. Between the trimmed V and J ends, which lost 3 bases and 0 bases, there was a span of 8 bases. Looked up from germline, CDR1 is LNHDA and CDR2 is SQIVND (reference sequence). The CDR3 spells CASSISRVNTEAFF. CDR3 DNA sequence: TGTGCCAGTAGTATCAGCAGGGTGAACACTGAAGCTTTCTTT.

A single count supports this clone. This rearrangement joins TRBV6-5 to TRBJ2-7; 12 bases agree with TRBD2. This CDR3 has 14 residues. Germline CDR1 reads MNHEY; CDR2 reads SVGAGI. J gave up 6 bases and V 2 bases, and 2 bases lay outside the gene matches. Here the CDR3 DNA reads TGTGCCAGCAGTTACCCGGGACTAGCGGGCGAGCAGTACTTC. It encodes CASSYPGLAGEQYF.

The CDR3 sequence: CASTKQGVTRNTEAFF. The CDR3, as DNA: TGTGCCAGCACCAAACAGGGGGTAACGAGGAACACTGAAGCTTTCTTT. The V and J genes are TRBV3-1 (or the pseudogene TRBV3-2) and TRBJ1-1, with 8 bases aligning to TRBD1. The CDR3 length is 16 residues. V dropped 7 bases and J dropped 1; count of bases not matched to a gene: 11. CDR1 is LGHDT and CDR2 is YNNKEL in the germline V gene (reference sequence).

This clone has only a few counts. V and J are TRBV7-9 and TRBJ2-2; the match to TRBD1 covers 8 bases. The V gene's germline CDR1 is SEHNR and CDR2 FQNEAQ (reference sequence). The junction had 2 bases not matched to a gene; V was cut back by 11 bases and J by 0 bases. The CDR3 has 13 residues. Written as DNA, the CDR3 is TGTGCCCAGGGGGCCGCGAACACCGGGGAGCTGTTTTTT. Its protein product is CAQGAANTGELFF.

The chain combines TRBV6-6 with TRBJ2-7; a weak D match, TRBD1 (6 bases). CDR1 is MNHNY and CDR2 is SVGAGI in the germline V gene (reference sequence). This CDR3 spans 15 amino acids. V lost 5 bases to trimming and J lost 12 bases, with 26 bases between them. The CDR3 bases are TGTGCCAGCAGTCGCGAACAGGGCCCACTAACACCGAGGTACTTC. The encoded protein is CASSREQGPLTPRYF.

The CDR3 sequence: CASNTPRGGEQFF. The CDR3 DNA reads as TGTGCCAGCAATACTCCTAGGGGCGGCGAGCAGTTCTTC. This chain uses TRBV11-2 with TRBJ2-1; D is possibly TRBD1 (5 bases). This CDR3 is 13 amino acids long. Germline V CDR1 and CDR2: SGHAT, FQNNGV. V was pared by 7 bases and J by 10 bases, with 17 bases between.

The chain joins TRBV19 to TRBJ2-2; D is uncertain. Per germline, CDR1 LNHDA and CDR2 SQIVND (reference sequence). V was clipped by 6 bases and J by 0 bases, with 8 bases between them. The CDR3 spans 14 residues. In DNA, the CDR3 is TGTGCCAGTAGGAGAGAACCGAACACCGGGGAGCTGTTTTTT. This gives the protein CASRREPNTGELFF. Supplemented by reference TRBV19 and TRBJ2-2, the full variable domain reads DGGITQSPKYLFRKEGQNVTLSCEQNLNHDAMYWYRQDPGQGLRLIYYSQIVNDFQKGDIAEGYSVSREKKESFPLTVTSAQKNPTAFYLCASRREPNTGELFFGEGSRLTVL.

The chain joins TRBV6-6 to TRBJ2-7, with 8 bases fitting TRBD1. The J segment lost 7 bases and the V segment lost 6 bases, leaving 11 bases of the junction unmatched. The CDR3 length is 14 residues. Germline V gene lookup returns CDR1 MNHNY and CDR2 SVGAGI (reference sequence). Here the CDR3 DNA reads TGTGCCAGCAGGCCCGGGACAGGCAGCGGTGAGCAGTACTTC. Its protein is CASRPGTGSGEQYF.

The chain employs TRBV7-7 and TRBJ1-6; D is unclear. CDR1 is SSHAT and CDR2 is FNYEAQ in the germline V gene (reference sequence). There are 19 residues in the CDR3. Trimming cost V 0 bases and J 2 bases, with 17 bases left between them. The CDR3 protein is CASSLALWREDPYNSPLHF. The DNA for the CDR3 is TGTGCCAGCAGCTTAGCGCTTTGGAGGGAGGATCCCTATAATTCACCCCTCCACTTT.

The chain's CDR3 is CASSLLDRGHQPQHF. The CDR3 nucleotides are TGTGCCAGCAGTTTACTGGACAGGGGGCATCAGCCCCAGCATTTT. The chain combines TRBV28 with TRBJ1-5; TRBD1 agrees at 11 bases. This CDR3 is built from 15 residues. Germline CDR1 is MDHEN and CDR2 is SYDVKM. After removal of 2 bases from V and 5 bases from J, the junction contained 2 bases not matched to a gene. The full variable domain, its missing parts supplied by reference TRBV28 and TRBJ1-5, is DVKVTQSSRYLVKRTGEKVFLECVQDMDHENMFWYRQDPGLGLRLIYFSYDVKMKEKGDIPEGYSVSREKKERFSLILESASTNQTSMYLCASSLLDRGHQPQHFGDGTRLSIL.